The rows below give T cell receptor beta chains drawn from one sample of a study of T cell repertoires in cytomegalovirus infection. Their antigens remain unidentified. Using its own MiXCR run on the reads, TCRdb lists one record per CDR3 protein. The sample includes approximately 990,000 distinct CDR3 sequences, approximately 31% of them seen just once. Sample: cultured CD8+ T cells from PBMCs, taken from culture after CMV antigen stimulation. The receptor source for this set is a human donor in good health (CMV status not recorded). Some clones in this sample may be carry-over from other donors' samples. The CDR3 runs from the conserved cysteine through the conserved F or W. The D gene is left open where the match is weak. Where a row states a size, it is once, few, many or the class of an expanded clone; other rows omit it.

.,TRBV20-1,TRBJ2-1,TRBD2,TGCAGTGCAACGAGCGGGGGGCCGGGTAATGAGCAGTTCTTC,CSATSGGPGNEQFF
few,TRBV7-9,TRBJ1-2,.,TGTGCCAGCAGCTTTGTGGCAGGGAAAGGCTACACCTTC,CASSFVAGKGYTF
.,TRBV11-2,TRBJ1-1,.,TGTGCCAGCAGCTTAGAGGGTCCCATTGGACGGGGGAACACTGAAGCTTTCTTT,CASSLEGPIGRGNTEAFF
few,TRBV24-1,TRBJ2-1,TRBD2,TGTGCCACCAGCCGCGGGGGGGCTTACAATGAGCAGTTCTTC,CATSRGGAYNEQFF
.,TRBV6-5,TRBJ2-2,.,TGTGCCAGCAGTTACGGGCAGGTGATCAGTACCGGGGAGCTGTTTTTT,CASSYGQVISTGELFF
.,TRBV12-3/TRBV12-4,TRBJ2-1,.,TGTGCCAGCAGCTCTGGAGCGGCGGAGTTCTTC,CASSSGAAEFF
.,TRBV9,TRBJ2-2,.,TGTGCCAGCAGCCCCCCTACTCAGTCAGCCGGGGAGCTGTTTTTT,CASSPPTQSAGELFF
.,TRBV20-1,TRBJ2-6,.,TGCAGTGCTAGAGATTTGGGCTACTCTGGGGCCAACGTCCTGACTTTC,CSARDLGYSGANVLTF
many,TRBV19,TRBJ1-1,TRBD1,TGTGCCAGTCAGAGCGGGACAGCGACCTTGAACACTGAAGCTTTCTTT,CASQSGTATLNTEAFF
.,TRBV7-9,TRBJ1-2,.,TGTGCCAGCGCTGCGGGGGCAATAGGCTACACCTTC,CASAAGAIGYTF
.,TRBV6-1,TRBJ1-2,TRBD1,TGTGCCAGCAGGGACTTCACGGACAGGAGGATCTATGGCTACACCTTC,CASRDFTDRRIYGYTF
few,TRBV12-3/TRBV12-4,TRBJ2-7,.,TGTGCCAGCAGTTTCGTGGGGATGACTTCCTACGAGCAGTACTTC,CASSFVGMTSYEQYF
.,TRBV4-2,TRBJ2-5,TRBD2,TGTGCCAGCAGATACGGGGGGGAGACCCAGTACTTC,CASRYGGETQYF
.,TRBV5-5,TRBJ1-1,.,TGTGCCAGCAGCTTGAAGCGGTGGGAAGGCACTGAAGCTTTCTTT,CASSLKRWEGTEAFF
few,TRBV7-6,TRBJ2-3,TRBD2,TGTGCCAGCAGCTTATGGACTAGCGGCACAGATACGCAGTATTTT,CASSLWTSGTDTQYF
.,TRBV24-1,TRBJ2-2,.,TGTGCCACCAGTGATTCAGCTAGCGACGAAGGCGGGGAGCTGTTTTTT,CATSDSASDEGGELFF
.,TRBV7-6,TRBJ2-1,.,TGTGCCAGCAGCTTAGTTCGGGAGTCCTACAATGAGCAGTTCTTC,CASSLVRESYNEQFF
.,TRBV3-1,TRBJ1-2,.,TGTGCCAGCAGCCAAACCGGGACGGCGATTCGAGGCTACACCTTC,CASSQTGTAIRGYTF
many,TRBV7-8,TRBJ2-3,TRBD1,TGTGCCAGCAGCTTAGGTCACTCACAGGGGACGCAGTATTTT,CASSLGHSQGTQYF
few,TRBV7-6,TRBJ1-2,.,TGTGCCAGCAGCTTAGCGGACAGAGGTACTTCTACCTATGGCTACACCTTC,CASSLADRGTSTYGYTF
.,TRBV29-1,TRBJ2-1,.,TGCAGCGTTGAACGTGGTCTCGATGAGCAGTTCTTC,CSVERGLDEQFF
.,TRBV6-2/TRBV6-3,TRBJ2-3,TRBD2,TGTGCCAGCAGTTACGTTACTAGCGCGCAGTATTTT,CASSYVTSAQYF
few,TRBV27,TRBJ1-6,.,TGTGCCAGCAGTCACCTCGGAGGAACCTATAATTCACCCCTCCACTTT,CASSHLGGTYNSPLHF
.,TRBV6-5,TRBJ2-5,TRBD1,TGTGCCACCTCTAACAGGGGTTGGGGATCGTACCAAGAGACCCAGTACTTC,CATSNRGWGSYQETQYF
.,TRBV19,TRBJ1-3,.,TGTGCCAGTAGTAACCCAGGGATCAACTCTGGAAACACCATATATTTT,CASSNPGINSGNTIYF
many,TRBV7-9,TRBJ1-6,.,TGTGCCAGCAGCAGCTGGAGCTCCTATAATTCACCCCTCCACTTT,CASSSWSSYNSPLHF
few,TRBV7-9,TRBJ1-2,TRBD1,TGTGCCAGCAGCGGACTTCGACAGGGAGGGAATCATGGCTACACCTTC,CASSGLRQGGNHGYTF
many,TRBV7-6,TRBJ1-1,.,TGTGCCAGCAGCCCCCTGAACACTGAAGCTTTCTTT,CASSPLNTEAFF
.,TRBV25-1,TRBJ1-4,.,TGTGCCAGCAGTGAATATGACCGATCCGGTGGGGTTAGTGTGGAAAAACTGTTTTTT,CASSEYDRSGGVSVEKLFF
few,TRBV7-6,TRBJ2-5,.,TGTGCCAGCAGCTTAATTCCGGGGAATGGGGAGACCCAGTACTTC,CASSLIPGNGETQYF
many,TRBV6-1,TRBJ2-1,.,TGTGCCATCCTGGAGTCCTACAATGAGCAGTTCTTC,CAILESYNEQFF
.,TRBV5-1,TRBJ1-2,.,TGCGCCAGCAGCTTGCGTGTGACACGGCTTGATGGCTACACCTTC,CASSLRVTRLDGYTF
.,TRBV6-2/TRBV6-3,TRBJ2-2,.,TGTGCCAGCAGTTTTACCCTCAACACCGGGGAGCTGTTTTTT,CASSFTLNTGELFF
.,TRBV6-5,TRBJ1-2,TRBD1,TGTGCCAGCTCCCCTGCCGGGACAGGGAGCTATGGCTACACCTTC,CASSPAGTGSYGYTF
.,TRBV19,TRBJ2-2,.,TGTGCCAGTACCAAAGGAACCCCCGGGGAGCTGTTTTTT,CASTKGTPGELFF
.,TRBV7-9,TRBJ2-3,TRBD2,TGTGCCAGCAGCAACAGACTAGCGGGTTTCACAGATACGCAGTATTTT,CASSNRLAGFTDTQYF
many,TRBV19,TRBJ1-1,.,TGTGCCAGTAGTATTGGCACTGAAGCTTTCTTT,CASSIGTEAFF
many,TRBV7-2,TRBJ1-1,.,TGTGCCAGCAGCCTGGGACCCCGCTCTGAAGCTTTCTTT,CASSLGPRSEAFF
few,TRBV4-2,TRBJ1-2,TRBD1,TGTGCCAGCAGCTCCCAGACAGGGGAGGTCTATGGCTACACCTTC,CASSSQTGEVYGYTF
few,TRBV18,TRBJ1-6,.,TGTGCCAGCTCACCACCAGGAGTAGGACAGCATAATTCACCCCTCCACTTT,CASSPPGVGQHNSPLHF
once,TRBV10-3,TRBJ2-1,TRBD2,TGTGCCATCAGTGAGGGGGGGACTAGTGCATCCTATGAGCAGTTATTC,CAISEGGTSASYEQLF
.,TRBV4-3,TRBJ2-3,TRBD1,TGCGCCAGCAGCCAGTTGACAGGGGACGCAGATACGCAGTATTTT,CASSQLTGDADTQYF
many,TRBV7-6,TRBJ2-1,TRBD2,TGTGCCAGCAGCTTAGAGGGACTAGGACCCTACAATGAGCAGTTCTTC,CASSLEGLGPYNEQFF
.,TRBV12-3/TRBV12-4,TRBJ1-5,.,TGTGCCAGCAGGATGGACAGACTGAATCAGCCCCAGCATTTT,CASRMDRLNQPQHF
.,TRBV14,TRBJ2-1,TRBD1,TGTGCCAGCAGCCTTCCTCGGGACAGGGGGCGCGGTGAGCAGTTCTTC,CASSLPRDRGRGEQFF
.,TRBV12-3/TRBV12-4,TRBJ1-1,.,TGTGCCAGCATCGATGGGTTGGGACCCGCTTTCTTT,CASIDGLGPAFF
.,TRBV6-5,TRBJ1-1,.,TGTGCCAGCAGCCTATACCCGGGACAAGTGAACACTGAAGCTTTCTTT,CASSLYPGQVNTEAFF
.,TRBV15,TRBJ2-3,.,TGTGCCACCAGCAGAGATGGGCGGAGGGGGGGCACAGATACGCAGTATTTT,CATSRDGRRGGTDTQYF
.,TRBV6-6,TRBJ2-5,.,TGTGCCAGCAGTTACGATCCGAGACTACACTTACCAGGGGAGACCCAGTACTTC,CASSYDPRLHLPGETQYF
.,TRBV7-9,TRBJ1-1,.,TGTGCCAGCAGCTTTATTAGGGGGATGAACACTGAAGCTTTCTTT,CASSFIRGMNTEAFF